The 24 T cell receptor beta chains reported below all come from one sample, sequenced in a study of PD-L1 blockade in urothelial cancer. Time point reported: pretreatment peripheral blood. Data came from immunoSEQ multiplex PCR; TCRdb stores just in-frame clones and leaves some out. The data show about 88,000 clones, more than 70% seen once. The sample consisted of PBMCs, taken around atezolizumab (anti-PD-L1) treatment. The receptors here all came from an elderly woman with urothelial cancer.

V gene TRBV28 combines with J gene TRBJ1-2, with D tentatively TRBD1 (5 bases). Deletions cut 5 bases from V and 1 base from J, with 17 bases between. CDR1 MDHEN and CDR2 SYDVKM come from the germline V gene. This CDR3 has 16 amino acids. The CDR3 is CASSPPGGFFNYGYTF. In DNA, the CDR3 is TGTGCCAGCAGTCCCCCGGGGGGGTTTTTTAACTATGGCTACACCTTC.

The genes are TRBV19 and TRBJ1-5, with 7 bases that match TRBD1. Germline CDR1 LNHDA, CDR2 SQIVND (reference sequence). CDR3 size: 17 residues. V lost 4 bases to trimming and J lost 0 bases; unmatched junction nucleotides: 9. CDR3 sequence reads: CASSTVVGTASNQPQHF. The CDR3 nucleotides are TGTGCCAGTAGTACCGTGGTCGGGACAGCTAGCAATCAGCCCCAGCATTTT.

The CDR3 DNA reads TGTGCCAGCAGCTTAGTTATTGGGGCGGGGGGGAACACTGAAGCTTTCTTT. Amino acid sequence: CASSLVIGAGGNTEAFF. The chain recombines TRBV7-2 with TRBJ1-1, with a possible D match to TRBD1 (5 bases). Deletions cut 1 base from V and 1 base from J, with 16 bases between. This CDR3 comprises 17 residues. In germline, CDR1 is SGHTA, CDR2 FQGNSA.

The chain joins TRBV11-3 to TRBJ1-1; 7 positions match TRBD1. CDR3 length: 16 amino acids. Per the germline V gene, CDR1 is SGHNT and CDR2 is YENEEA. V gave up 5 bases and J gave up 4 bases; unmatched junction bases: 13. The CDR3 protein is CASSQPRRGVSTEAFF. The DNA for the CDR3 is TGTGCCAGCAGCCAGCCCCGCAGGGGGGTGAGCACTGAAGCTTTCTTT.

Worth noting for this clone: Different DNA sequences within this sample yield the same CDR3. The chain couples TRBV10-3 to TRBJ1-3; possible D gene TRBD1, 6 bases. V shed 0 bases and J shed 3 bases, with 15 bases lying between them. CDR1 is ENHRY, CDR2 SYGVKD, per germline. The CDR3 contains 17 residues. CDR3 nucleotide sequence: TGTGCCATCAGTGAGTCCCGGGGCAGGGGTAGTGGAAACACCATATATTTT. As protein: CAISESRGRGSGNTIYF.

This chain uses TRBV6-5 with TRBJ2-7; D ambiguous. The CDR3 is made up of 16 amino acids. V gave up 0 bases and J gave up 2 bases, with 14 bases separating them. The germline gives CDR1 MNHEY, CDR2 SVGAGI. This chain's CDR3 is CASSYSERIFPYEQYF. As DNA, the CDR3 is TGTGCCAGCAGTTACTCAGAGAGGATTTTCCCCTACGAGCAGTACTTC.

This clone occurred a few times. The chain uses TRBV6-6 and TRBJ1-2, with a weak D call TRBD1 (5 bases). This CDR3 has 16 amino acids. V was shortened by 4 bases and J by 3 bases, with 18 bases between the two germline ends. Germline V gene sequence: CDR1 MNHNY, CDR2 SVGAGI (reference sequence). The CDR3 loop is CASSSYPRGGDYGYTF. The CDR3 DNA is TGTGCCAGCAGTTCCTATCCTCGGGGGGGGGACTATGGCTACACCTTC.

Written as DNA, the CDR3 is TGTGCCAGCAGTGGCAGGGGGGACACTGAAGCTTTCTTT. It codes for CASSGRGDTEAFF. The chain has TRBV6-1 and TRBJ1-1; 7 bases fit TRBD1. Germline values: CDR1 MNHNS, CDR2 SASEGT. The CDR3 contains 13 residues. Unmatched junction bases numbered 2, after V lost 4 bases and J lost 3 bases.

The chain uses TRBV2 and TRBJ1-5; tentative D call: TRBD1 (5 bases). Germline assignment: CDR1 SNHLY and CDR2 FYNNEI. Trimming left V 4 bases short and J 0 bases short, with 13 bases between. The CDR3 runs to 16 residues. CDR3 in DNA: TGTGCCAGCAGTGTGCCCGGGGGTTTTAGCAATCAGCCCCAGCATTTT. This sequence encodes CASSVPGGFSNQPQHF.

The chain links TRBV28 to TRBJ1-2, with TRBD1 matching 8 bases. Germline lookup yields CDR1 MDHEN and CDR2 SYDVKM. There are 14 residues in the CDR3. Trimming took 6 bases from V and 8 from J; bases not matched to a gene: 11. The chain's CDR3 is CASRKTGGGFGYTF. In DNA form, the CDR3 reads TGTGCCAGCAGAAAAACAGGGGGAGGTTTCGGCTACACCTTC.

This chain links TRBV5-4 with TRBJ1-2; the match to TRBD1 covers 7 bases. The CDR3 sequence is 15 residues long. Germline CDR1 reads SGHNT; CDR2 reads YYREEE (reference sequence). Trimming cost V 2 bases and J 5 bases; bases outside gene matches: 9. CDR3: CASSLPTTGNYGYTF. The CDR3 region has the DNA TGTGCCAGCAGCTTACCCACGACAGGGAATTATGGCTACACCTTC. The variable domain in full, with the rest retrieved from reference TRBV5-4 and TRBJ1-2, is ETGVTQSPTHLIKTRGQQVTLRCSSQSGHNTVSWYQQALGQGPQFIFQYYREEENGRGNFPPRFSGLQFPNYSSELNVNALELDDSALYLCASSLPTTGNYGYTFGSGTRLTVV.

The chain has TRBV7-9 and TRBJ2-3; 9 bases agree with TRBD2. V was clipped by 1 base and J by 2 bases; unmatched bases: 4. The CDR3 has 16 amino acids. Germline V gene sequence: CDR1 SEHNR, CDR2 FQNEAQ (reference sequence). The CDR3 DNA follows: TGTGCCAGCAGCTTAGGGGCTAGCGGGGCCACAGATACGCAGTATTTT. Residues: CASSLGASGATDTQYF.

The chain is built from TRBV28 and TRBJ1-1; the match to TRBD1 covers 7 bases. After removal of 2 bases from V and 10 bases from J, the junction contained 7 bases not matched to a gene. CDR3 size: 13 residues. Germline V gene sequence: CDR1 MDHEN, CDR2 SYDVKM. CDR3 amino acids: CASSLRQGGGAFF. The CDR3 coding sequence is TGTGCCAGCAGTTTACGGCAGGGGGGCGGAGCTTTCTTT.

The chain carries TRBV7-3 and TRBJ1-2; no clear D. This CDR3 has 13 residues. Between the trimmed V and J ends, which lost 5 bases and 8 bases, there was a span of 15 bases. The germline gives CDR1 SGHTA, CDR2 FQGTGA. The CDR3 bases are TGTGCCAGCAGCCCCTCCGCGGTTGGGGGCTACACCTTC. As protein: CASSPSAVGGYTF. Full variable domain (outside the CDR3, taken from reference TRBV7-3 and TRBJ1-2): GAGVSQTPSNKVTEKGKYVELRCDPISGHTALYWYRQSLGQGPEFLIYFQGTGAADDSGLPNDRFFAVRPEGSVSTLKIQRTERGDSAVYLCASSPSAVGGYTFGSGTRLTVV.

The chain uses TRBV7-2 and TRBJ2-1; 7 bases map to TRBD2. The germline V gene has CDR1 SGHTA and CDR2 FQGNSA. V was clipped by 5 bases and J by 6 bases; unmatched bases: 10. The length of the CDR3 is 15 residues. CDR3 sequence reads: CASSMDMGGINEQFF. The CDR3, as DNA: TGTGCCAGCAGCATGGACATGGGGGGGATCAATGAGCAGTTCTTC.

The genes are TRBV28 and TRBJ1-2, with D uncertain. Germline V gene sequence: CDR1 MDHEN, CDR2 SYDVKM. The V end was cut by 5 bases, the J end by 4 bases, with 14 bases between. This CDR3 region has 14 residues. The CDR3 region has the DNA TGTGCCAGCAGTCAGTTCGGAGGGATCTATGGCTACACCTTC. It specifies CASSQFGGIYGYTF.

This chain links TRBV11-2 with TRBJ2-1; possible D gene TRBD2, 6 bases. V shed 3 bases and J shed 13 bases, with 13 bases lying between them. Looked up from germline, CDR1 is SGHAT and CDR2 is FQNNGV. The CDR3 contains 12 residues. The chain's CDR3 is CASSLGGGPQFF. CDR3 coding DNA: TGTGCCAGCAGCTTGGGAGGAGGGCCCCAGTTCTTC.

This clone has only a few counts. Here the CDR3 reads CASSKQGFSYEQYF. In DNA form, the CDR3 reads TGTGCCAGCAGTAAACAGGGTTTTTCGTACGAGCAGTACTTC. V is TRBV27 and J is TRBJ2-7, with TRBD1 as a possible D gene (6 bases). V lost 5 bases and J lost 4, with 15 bases in between. CDR1 and CDR2 (germline): MNHEY, SMNVEV (reference sequence). The CDR3 runs to 14 residues.

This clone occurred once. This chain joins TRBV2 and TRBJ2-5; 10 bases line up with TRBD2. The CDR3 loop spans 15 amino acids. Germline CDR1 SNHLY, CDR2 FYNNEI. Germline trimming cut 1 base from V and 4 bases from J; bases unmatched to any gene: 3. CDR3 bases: TGTGCCAGCAGTGAAGGCCGGACTAGCGGAGAGACCCAGTACTTC. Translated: CASSEGRTSGETQYF.

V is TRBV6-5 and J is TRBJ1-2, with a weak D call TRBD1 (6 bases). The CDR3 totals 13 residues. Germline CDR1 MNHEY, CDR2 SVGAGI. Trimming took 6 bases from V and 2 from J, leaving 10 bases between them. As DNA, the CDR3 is TGTGCCAGCAGAACCGGGACAAACTATGGCTACACCTTC. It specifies CASRTGTNYGYTF.

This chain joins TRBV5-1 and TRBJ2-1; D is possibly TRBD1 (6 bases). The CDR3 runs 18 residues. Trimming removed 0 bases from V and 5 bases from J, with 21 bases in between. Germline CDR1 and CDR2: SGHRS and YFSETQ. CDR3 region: CASSLVSLTGQNHNEQFF. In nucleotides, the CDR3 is TGCGCCAGCAGCTTGGTCTCCCTCACTGGACAGAATCACAATGAGCAGTTCTTC. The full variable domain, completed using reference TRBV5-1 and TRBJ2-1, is KAGVTQTPRYLIKTRGQQVTLSCSPISGHRSVSWYQQTPGQGLQFLFEYFSETQRNKGNFPGRFSGRQFSNSRSEMNVSTLELGDSALYLCASSLVSLTGQNHNEQFFGPGTRLTVL.

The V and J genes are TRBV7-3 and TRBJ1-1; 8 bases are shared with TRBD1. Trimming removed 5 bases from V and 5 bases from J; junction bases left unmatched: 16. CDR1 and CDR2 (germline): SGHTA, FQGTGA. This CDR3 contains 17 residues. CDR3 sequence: CASSLLPRTGGNTEAFF. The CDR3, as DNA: TGTGCCAGCAGCCTCCTACCCCGCACAGGGGGGAATACTGAAGCTTTCTTT.

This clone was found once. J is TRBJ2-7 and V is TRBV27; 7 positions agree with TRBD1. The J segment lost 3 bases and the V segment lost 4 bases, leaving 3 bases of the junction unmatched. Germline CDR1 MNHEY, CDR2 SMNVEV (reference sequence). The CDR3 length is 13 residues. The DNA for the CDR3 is TGTGCCAGCAGTTCGACAGGGTACTACGAGCAGTACTTC. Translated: CASSSTGYYEQYF.

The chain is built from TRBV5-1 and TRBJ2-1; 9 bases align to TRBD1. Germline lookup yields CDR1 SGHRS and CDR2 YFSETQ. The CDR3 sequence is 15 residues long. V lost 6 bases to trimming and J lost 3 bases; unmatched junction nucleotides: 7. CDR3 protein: CASKEPGQGYNEQFF. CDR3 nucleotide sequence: TGCGCCAGCAAAGAACCGGGACAGGGCTACAATGAGCAGTTCTTC.